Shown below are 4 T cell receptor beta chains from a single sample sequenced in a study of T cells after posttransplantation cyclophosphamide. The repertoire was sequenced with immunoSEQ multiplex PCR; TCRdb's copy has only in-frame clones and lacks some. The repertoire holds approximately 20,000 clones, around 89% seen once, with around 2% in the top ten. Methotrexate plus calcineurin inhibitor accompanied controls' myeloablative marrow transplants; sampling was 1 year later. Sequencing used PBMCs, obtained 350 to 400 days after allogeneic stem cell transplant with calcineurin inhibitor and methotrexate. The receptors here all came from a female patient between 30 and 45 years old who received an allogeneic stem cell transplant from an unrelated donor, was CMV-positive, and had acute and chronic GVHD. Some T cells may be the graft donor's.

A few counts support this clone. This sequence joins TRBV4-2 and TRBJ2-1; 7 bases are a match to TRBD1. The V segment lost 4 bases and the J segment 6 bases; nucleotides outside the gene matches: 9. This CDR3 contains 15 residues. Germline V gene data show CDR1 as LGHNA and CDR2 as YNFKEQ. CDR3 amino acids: CASSPGQDHSNEQFF. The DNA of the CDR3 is TGTGCCAGCAGCCCCGGACAGGACCACTCCAATGAGCAGTTCTTC.

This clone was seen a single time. The CDR3 coding sequence is TGTGCCAGCAGCTCGCGACTAGCGGACACCGGGGAGCTGTTTTTT. Translating it yields CASSSRLADTGELFF. This rearrangement joins TRBV11-2 to TRBJ2-2; TRBD2 matches 9 bases. Germline assignment: CDR1 SGHAT and CDR2 FQNNGV. CDR3 length: 15 residues. The trim removed 4 bases at V and 3 bases at J, leaving 3 bases unmatched.

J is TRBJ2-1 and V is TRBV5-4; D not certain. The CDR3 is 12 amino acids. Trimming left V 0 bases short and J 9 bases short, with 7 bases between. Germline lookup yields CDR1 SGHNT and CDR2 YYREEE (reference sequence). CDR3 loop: CASSLDYFEQFF. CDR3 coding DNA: TGTGCCAGCAGCTTGGACTATTTTGAGCAGTTCTTC. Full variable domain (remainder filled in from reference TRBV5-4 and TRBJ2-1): ETGVTQSPTHLIKTRGQQVTLRCSSQSGHNTVSWYQQALGQGPQFIFQYYREEENGRGNFPPRFSGLQFPNYSSELNVNALELDDSALYLCASSLDYFEQFFGPGTRLTVL.

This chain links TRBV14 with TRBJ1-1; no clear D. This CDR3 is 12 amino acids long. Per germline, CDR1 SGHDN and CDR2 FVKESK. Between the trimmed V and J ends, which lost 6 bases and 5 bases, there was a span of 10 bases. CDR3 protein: CASSPRWTEAFF. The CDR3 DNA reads TGTGCCAGCAGTCCGAGGTGGACTGAAGCTTTCTTT. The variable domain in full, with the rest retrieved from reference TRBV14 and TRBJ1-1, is EAGVTQFPSHSVIEKGQTVTLRCDPISGHDNLYWYRRVMGKEIKFLLHFVKESKQDESGMPNNRFLAERTGGTYSTLKVQPAELEDSGVYFCASSPRWTEAFFGQGTRLTVV.